Shown below are 30 T cell receptor beta chains from a single sample sequenced in a study of cytomegalovirus exposure and HLA in healthy donors. The PCR was carried out with 60 Vbeta primers and 13 Jbeta primers. Profiling relied on immunoSEQ multiplex PCR, and the TCRdb table lists in-frame clones only, not all of them. Here the sample spans around 140,000 clones, about 80% being singletons. Sample: PBMCs. All receptors derive from a woman in her sixties or seventies in good health and CMV-seropositive.

The chain is built from TRBV29-1 and TRBJ2-5; possible D gene TRBD2, 5 bases. The V end was cut by 4 bases, the J end by 2 bases, with 8 bases between. Germline CDR1 and CDR2: SQVTM and ANQGSEA. The CDR3 spans 12 residues. CDR3 DNA sequence: TGCAGCGTTGCTCGGGAACAAGAGACCCAGTACTTC. Translation gives CSVAREQETQYF.

A note on this clone: This likely stems from a read error, as it lies one base from a far larger clone. Other DNA sequences in the sample encode the same CDR3. This sequence joins TRBV6-5 and TRBJ2-7; the match to TRBD2 covers 12 bases. This CDR3 comprises 13 residues. CDR1 and CDR2 (germline): MNHEY, SVGAGI. The CDR3 DNA reads as TGTGCGAGCAGGGGACTAGCGGGTCCCGAGCAGTACTTC. Translation gives CASRGLAGPEQYF.

The J gene is TRBJ2-5, the V gene TRBV9; 8 positions agree with TRBD1. Trimming took 0 bases from V and 5 from J; bases not matched to a gene: 6. This CDR3 is 15 amino acids long. The germline V gene has CDR1 SGDLS and CDR2 YYNGEE. Here the CDR3 reads CASSVVGRGLETQYF. As DNA, the CDR3 is TGTGCCAGCAGCGTAGTAGGCAGGGGGCTCGAGACCCAGTACTTC.

The gene calls are TRBV4-1 and TRBJ2-7; 13 bases agree with TRBD2. The germline V gene has CDR1 MGHRA and CDR2 YSYEKL. This CDR3 has 18 residues. Unmatched junction bases numbered 13, after V lost 3 bases and J lost 5 bases. The CDR3 DNA reads as TGCGCCAGCAGCCACGGGTTCCGAGGACTAGCGGGAGTCAACGAGCAGTACTTC. Its protein product is CASSHGFRGLAGVNEQYF.

The rearrangement uses TRBV5-4 and TRBJ1-2; D is perhaps TRBD1 (5 bases). V was clipped by 4 bases and J by 14 bases, with 27 bases between them. Germline V CDR1 and CDR2: SGHNT, YYREEE (reference sequence). The CDR3 is 15 residues long. The CDR3 loop is CASSPGNVEEFMRTF. The CDR3 DNA sequence: TGTGCCAGCAGCCCAGGGAACGTCGAGGAGTTTATGAGGACCTTC.

The V gene is TRBV4-2, the J gene TRBJ2-1; 7 bases agree with TRBD2. Unmatched junction bases numbered 7, after V lost 4 bases and J lost 4 bases. The CDR3 consists of 15 residues. Germline V CDR1 and CDR2: LGHNA, YNFKEQ. CDR3 sequence: CASSPRLAEYNEQFF. The CDR3 DNA sequence: TGTGCCAGCAGCCCCAGGCTAGCGGAATACAATGAGCAGTTCTTC.

The chain recombines TRBV19 with TRBJ1-5; D unresolved. Deletions cut 6 bases from V and 2 bases from J, with 14 bases between. Germline CDR1 and CDR2: LNHDA and SQIVND (reference sequence). The CDR3 extends over 15 amino acids. The CDR3 coding sequence is TGTGCCAGTAGATCGCGAGGGATCGGCAATCAGCCCCAGCATTTT. Protein product: CASRSRGIGNQPQHF.

The chain has TRBV19 and TRBJ2-6; 7 bases are a match to TRBD1. The J segment lost 0 bases and the V segment lost 7 bases, leaving 3 bases of the junction unmatched. Germline values: CDR1 LNHDA, CDR2 SQIVND (reference sequence). CDR3 length equals 15 residues. Here the CDR3 reads CASTRDSSGANVLTF. DNA of the CDR3: TGTGCCAGTACCAGGGACAGCTCTGGGGCCAACGTCCTGACTTTC. The full variable domain, its missing parts supplied by reference TRBV19 and TRBJ2-6, is DGGITQSPKYLFRKEGQNVTLSCEQNLNHDAMYWYRQDPGQGLRLIYYSQIVNDFQKGDIAEGYSVSREKKESFPLTVTSAQKNPTAFYLCASTRDSSGANVLTFGAGSRLTVL.

The chain couples TRBV9 to TRBJ2-5; tentative D call: TRBD2 (5 bases). With the DNA end fitting TRBJ2-7 better, the J assignment may be wrong. Per germline, CDR1 SGDLS and CDR2 YYNGEE. The CDR3 is 14 residues long. The CDR3 sequence: CASSVDPSGIEQYF. CDR3 nucleotides: TGTGCCAGCAGCGTAGATCCTTCGGGAATCGAGCAGTACTTC.

This rearrangement joins TRBV5-4 to TRBJ2-3, with D perhaps TRBD2 (5 bases). V was clipped by 4 bases and J by 4 bases, with 10 bases between them. The germline CDR1 and CDR2 sequences are SGHNT and YYREEE (reference sequence). The CDR3 covers 13 residues. The CDR3 here is CASSKLEADTQYF. The CDR3 DNA is TGTGCCAGCAGCAAACTAGAAGCAGATACGCAGTATTTT.

V usage is TRBV4-1 and J usage is TRBJ2-7, with TRBD2 identical over 8 bases. The CDR3 is 15 residues long. Germline lookup yields CDR1 MGHRA and CDR2 YSYEKL. Losses at the gene ends were 4 bases for V and 0 bases for J; bases not matched to a gene: 5. The CDR3 loop is CASSRDSGNSYEQYF. In DNA form, the CDR3 reads TGCGCCAGCAGCCGGGATAGCGGGAACTCCTACGAGCAGTACTTC.

The V call is TRBV5-1, the J call TRBJ2-1; TRBD2 agrees at 8 bases. The trim removed 4 bases at V and 0 bases at J, leaving 3 bases unmatched. The CDR3 sequence is 15 residues long. Germline V CDR1 and CDR2: SGHRS, YFSETQ. This CDR3 reads CASSRGTSSYNEQFF. The CDR3 DNA reads TGCGCCAGCAGCCGCGGGACTAGCTCCTACAATGAGCAGTTCTTC.

The V and J genes are TRBV2 and TRBJ2-7, with 12 nucleotides matching TRBD2. Germline loops: CDR1 SNHLY, CDR2 FYNNEI. This CDR3 has 18 residues. Losses at the gene ends were 6 bases for V and 2 bases for J; bases not matched to a gene: 14. CDR3 sequence reads: CASSPGLAGRFITYEQYF. The CDR3 nucleotides read TGTGCCAGCAGCCCGGGACTAGCGGGCAGATTCATTACCTACGAGCAGTACTTC.

The chain joins TRBV29-1 to TRBJ2-5; 14 bases are shared with TRBD2. The DNA end lines up better with TRBJ2-7; the J call may be wrong. The germline gives CDR1 SQVTM, CDR2 ANQGSEA. CDR3 length: 14 residues. The CDR3 region has the DNA TGCAGCGTCCGACTAGCGGGAGGGGACTACGAGCAGTACTTC. This translates into CSVRLAGGDYEQYF.

The chain combines TRBV7-3 with TRBJ2-2; TRBD2 might be the D (6 bases). The CDR3 has 16 amino acids. In germline, CDR1 is SGHTA, CDR2 FQGTGA. V lost 1 base and J lost 1, with 10 bases in between. DNA for the CDR3: TGTGCCAGCAGCTTAATGGGGGGATTGAACACCGGGGAGCTGTTTTTT. This codes for CASSLMGGLNTGELFF.

J is TRBJ2-1 and V is TRBV7-9, with 9 bases fitting TRBD1. In germline, CDR1 is SEHNR, CDR2 FQNEAQ (reference sequence). The CDR3 spans 14 residues. The V gene end was trimmed by 7 bases and the J gene end by 5 bases; junction bases not matched to a gene: 6. The CDR3 sequence: CASKAGTGNNEQFF. In DNA, the CDR3 is TGTGCCAGCAAAGCCGGGACAGGGAACAATGAGCAGTTCTTC.

The gene calls are TRBV27 and TRBJ2-7; D not resolved. V dropped 2 bases and J dropped 0 bases, with 11 bases sitting between them. Germline CDR1 and CDR2: MNHEY and SMNVEV (reference sequence). This CDR3 region has 15 residues. DNA of the CDR3: TGTGCCAGCAGTTTAATGGCTGACTCCTCCTACGAGCAGTACTTC. Protein product: CASSLMADSSYEQYF.

The V and J genes are TRBV28 and TRBJ1-2; D possibly corresponds to TRBD1 (5 bases). V was cut by 3 bases and J by 7 bases, with 12 bases left in between. The CDR3 runs to 13 residues. Per the germline V gene, CDR1 is MDHEN and CDR2 is SYDVKM. CDR3 amino acids: CASSFGGVGGYTF. Written as DNA, the CDR3 is TGTGCCAGCAGTTTTGGGGGGGTTGGTGGCTACACCTTC.

The chain combines TRBV28 with TRBJ1-5; D may be TRBD1 (6 bases). The germline gives CDR1 MDHEN, CDR2 SYDVKM. CDR3 length: 15 amino acids. Between the trimmed V and J ends, which lost 5 bases and 2 bases, there was a span of 13 bases. CDR3 loop: CASSTPGDGNQPQHF. CDR3 DNA: TGTGCCAGCAGTACTCCAGGGGATGGCAATCAGCCCCAGCATTTT.

V usage is TRBV11-3 and J usage is TRBJ2-7; D is possibly TRBD2 (7 bases). Trimming removed 3 bases from V and 2 bases from J, with 17 bases in between. Germline V CDR1 and CDR2: SGHNT, YENEEA. CDR3 length: 16 amino acids. Written as DNA, the CDR3 is TGTGCCAGCAGCTTGGGAGGGCCCGGACAGACCTACGAGCAGTACTTC. Translated, it gives CASSLGGPGQTYEQYF. Full variable domain (missing parts from reference TRBV11-3 and TRBJ2-7): EAGVVQSPRYKIIEKKQPVAFWCNPISGHNTLYWYLQNLGQGPELLIRYENEEAVDDSQLPKDRFSAERLKGVDSTLKIQPAELGDSAVYLCASSLGGPGQTYEQYFGPGTRLTVT.

The rearrangement joins TRBV15 to TRBJ2-5, with D maybe TRBD1 (5 bases). Germline CDR1 reads LNHNV; CDR2 reads YYDKDF (reference sequence). The CDR3 runs 16 residues. Deletions cut 5 bases from V and 3 bases from J, with 19 bases between. The CDR3 reads CATSPLGAVTKETQYF. The CDR3 region has the DNA TGTGCCACCAGCCCCTTAGGGGCTGTCACAAAAGAGACCCAGTACTTC.

V is TRBV27 and J is TRBJ2-1, with 9 bases aligning to TRBD2. Germline V gene lookup returns CDR1 MNHEY and CDR2 SMNVEV (reference sequence). The CDR3 extends over 13 amino acids. V lost 7 bases and J lost 10; bases outside the gene matches: 8. The CDR3 DNA reads as TGTGCCAGCAAGGTCGCGGGAGGGGGCGAGCAGTTCTTC. Its translation is CASKVAGGGEQFF.

The gene calls are TRBV10-3 and TRBJ1-1, with D tentatively TRBD1 (5 bases). The CDR3 length is 15 residues. V lost 1 base to trimming and J lost 4 bases, with 13 bases between them. Per the germline V gene, CDR1 is ENHRY and CDR2 is SYGVKD. CDR3: CAISEWGLKGTEAFF. In DNA, the CDR3 is TGTGCCATCAGTGAGTGGGGCCTAAAAGGCACTGAAGCTTTCTTT.

The chain recombines TRBV27 with TRBJ2-1; 7 nucleotides agree with TRBD1. Germline CDR1 and CDR2: MNHEY and SMNVEV (reference sequence). The CDR3 sequence is 15 residues long. V shed 5 bases, J shed 8 bases, and the junction held 12 bases outside the gene matches. The CDR3: CASSPGTDLPHEQFF. The DNA for the CDR3 is TGTGCCAGCAGTCCCGGGACAGATCTCCCGCATGAGCAGTTCTTC.

The chain joins TRBV6-9 to TRBJ1-1; D remains ambiguous. The CDR3 has 12 residues. The germline V and J ends were trimmed by 0 bases and 6 bases, with 5 bases remaining between them. Germline V gene lookup returns CDR1 MNHGY and CDR2 SVAAGI. The CDR3 is CASSYSGPEAFF. CDR3 sequence (DNA): TGTGCCAGCAGTTATTCTGGCCCTGAAGCTTTCTTT.

The V gene is TRBV7-9, the J gene TRBJ1-5; D is undetermined. This CDR3 has 13 amino acids. Germline V CDR1 and CDR2: SEHNR, FQNEAQ (reference sequence). Trimming took 1 base from V and 6 from J, leaving 7 bases between them. The CDR3 is CASSLERGQPQHF. The DNA for the CDR3 is TGTGCCAGCAGCTTAGAACGGGGTCAGCCCCAGCATTTT. Based on the CDR3 plus reference TRBV7-9 and TRBJ1-5, the full variable domain is DTGVSQNPRHKITKRGQNVTFRCDPISEHNRLYWYRQTLGQGPEFLTYFQNEAQLEKSRLLSDRFSAERPKGSFSTLEIQRTEQGDSAMYLCASSLERGQPQHFGDGTRLSIL.

The V and J genes are TRBV30 and TRBJ2-4; 7 positions match TRBD1. This CDR3 contains 14 residues. The V gene end was trimmed by 2 bases and the J gene end by 7 bases; junction bases not matched to a gene: 8. The germline V gene has CDR1 GTSNPN and CDR2 SVGIG (reference sequence). CDR3 bases: TGTGCCTGGAGTACTTACAGGGGTGGCAACATTCAGTACTTC. Translation gives CAWSTYRGGNIQYF.

As concerns this clone: Other DNA sequences in the sample encode the same CDR3. This chain's CDR3 is CASSRGTGELFF. CDR3 nucleotides: TGTGCCAGCAGTCGGGGGACCGGGGAGCTGTTTTTT. The chain recombines TRBV6-5 with TRBJ2-2; tentative D call: TRBD2 (6 bases). V lost 5 bases and J lost 5, with 6 bases in between. The CDR3 has 12 amino acids. Germline lookup yields CDR1 MNHEY and CDR2 SVGAGI.

In its sample, this clone was seen once. V is TRBV25-1 and J is TRBJ2-7; a weak D match, TRBD2 (6 bases). This CDR3 is 14 amino acids long. Germline V gene sequence: CDR1 MGHDK, CDR2 SYGVNS. V dropped 3 bases and J dropped 6 bases, with 15 bases sitting between them. In nucleotides, the CDR3 is TGTGCCAGCAGTGACTCAGCGGGTTCTTTCGAGCAGTACTTC. As protein: CASSDSAGSFEQYF.

This clone has more than one count but fewer than ten. The V and J genes are TRBV2 and TRBJ2-5; D unresolved. The assigned J gene may be wrong: the sequence end matches TRBJ2-7 better. CDR1 and CDR2 from the germline V gene are SNHLY and FYNNEI. CDR3 length: 11 residues. CDR3 sequence (DNA): TGTGCCAGCAGTGCGTTGGGCGAGCAGTACTTC. This sequence encodes CASSALGEQYF.